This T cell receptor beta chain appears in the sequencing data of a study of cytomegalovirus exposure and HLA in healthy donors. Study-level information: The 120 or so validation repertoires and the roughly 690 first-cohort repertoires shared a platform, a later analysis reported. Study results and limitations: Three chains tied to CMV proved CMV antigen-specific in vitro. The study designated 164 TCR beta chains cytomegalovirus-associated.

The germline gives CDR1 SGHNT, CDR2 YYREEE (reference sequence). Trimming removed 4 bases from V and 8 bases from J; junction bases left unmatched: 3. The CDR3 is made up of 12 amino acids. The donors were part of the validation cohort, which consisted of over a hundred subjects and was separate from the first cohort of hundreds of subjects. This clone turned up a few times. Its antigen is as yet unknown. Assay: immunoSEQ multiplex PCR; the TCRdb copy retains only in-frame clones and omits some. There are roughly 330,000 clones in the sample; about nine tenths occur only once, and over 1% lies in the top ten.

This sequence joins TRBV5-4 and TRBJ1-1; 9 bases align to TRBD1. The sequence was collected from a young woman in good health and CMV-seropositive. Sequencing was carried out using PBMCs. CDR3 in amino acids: CASSTGQGEAFF. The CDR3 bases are TGTGCCAGCAGCACCGGACAGGGGGAAGCTTTCTTT.